Listed below are T cell receptor beta chains from one sample, sequenced in a study of shared clonotypes between healthy human individuals. The method was immunoSEQ multiplex PCR; TCRdb's version includes in-frame clones alone and lacks a portion of them. The table records some 2,100,000 clones, about 94% of them present only once. The sample taken for sequencing was naive CD4+ T cells sorted from blood. These receptors were obtained from a man in his late teens or twenties in good health. Each CDR3 is given with its conserved first and last residue. Each record gives: clone size, V gene, D gene, CDR3 length, J gene, CDR3 protein, CDR3 DNA. D genes are given only for firm matches. Expanded clones get a size class; other rows say once, few or many, or leave the size out.

.	TRBV7-8	.	16	TRBJ1-1	CASSLARADLNTEAFF	TGTGCCAGCAGCTTAGCAAGGGCCGACCTGAACACTGAAGCTTTCTTT
.	TRBV6-6	.	15	TRBJ2-7	CASSTSGEGSGEQYF	TGTGCCAGCAGTACCTCGGGAGAGGGGTCGGGGGAGCAGTACTTC
once	TRBV4-2	.	15	TRBJ2-1	CASSQGAPSYNEQFF	TGTGCCAGCAGCCAAGGTGCACCCTCCTACAATGAGCAGTTCTTC
.	TRBV7-2	TRBD2	15	TRBJ2-5	CASSTRTGGRETQYF	TGTGCCAGCAGCACACGCACGGGGGGACGGGAGACCCAGTACTTC
.	TRBV11-1	TRBD1	13	TRBJ2-7	CASSSTGANEQYF	TGTGCCAGCAGCTCGACAGGGGCGAACGAGCAGTACTTC
.	TRBV27	TRBD1	15	TRBJ2-1	CASSPRDRGGNEQFF	TGTGCCAGCAGTCCGCGGGACAGGGGGGGCAATGAGCAGTTCTTC
.	TRBV20-1	.	11	TRBJ1-2	CSARANYGYTF	TGCAGTGCTAGAGCAAACTATGGCTACACCTTC
.	TRBV18	.	13	TRBJ1-1	CASSPGLNTEAFF	TGTGCCAGCTCACCCGGGCTGAACACTGAAGCTTTCTTT
.	TRBV5-1	.	12	TRBJ2-5	CASSLNEETQYF	TGCGCCAGCAGCTTGAACGAGGAGACCCAGTACTTC
few	TRBV18	.	15	TRBJ2-2	CASSPGGLNTGELFF	TGTGCCAGCTCACCAGGGGGCCTGAACACCGGGGAGCTGTTTTTT
.	TRBV7-9	TRBD2	14	TRBJ2-1	CASSLTSGGIGQFF	TGTGCCAGCAGCTTGACTAGCGGGGGGATAGGGCAGTTCTTC
.	TRBV11-2	.	12	TRBJ2-4	CASSLVMNIQYF	TGTGCCAGCAGCTTAGTCATGAACATTCAGTACTTC
.	TRBV11-2	.	17	TRBJ2-7	CASSLPEKGLSSYEQYF	TGTGCCAGCAGCCTTCCCGAAAAGGGGCTGAGCTCCTACGAGCAGTACTTC
.	TRBV18	TRBD2	16	TRBJ2-5	CASSLLAGVAGETQYF	TGTGCCAGCTCACTTCTAGCGGGGGTCGCGGGGGAGACCCAGTACTTC
.	TRBV2	.	13	TRBJ1-1	CASRAEMNTEAFF	TGTGCCAGCAGGGCAGAAATGAACACTGAAGCTTTCTTT
.	TRBV9	.	14	TRBJ2-3	CASSDSPTTDTQYF	TGTGCCAGCAGCGACTCGCCAACCACAGATACGCAGTATTTT
.	TRBV7-7	.	14	TRBJ2-5	CASSLAGLQETQYF	TGTGCTAGCAGCTTAGCAGGGCTCCAAGAGACCCAGTACTTC
.	TRBV5-6	.	12	TRBJ2-3	CASSLPGGTQYF	TGTGCCAGCAGCTTACCCGGGGGTACGCAGTATTTT
.	TRBV10-3	TRBD1	17	TRBJ2-4	CAISETGQGLAKNIQYF	TGTGCCATCAGTGAGACAGGACAGGGCCTAGCCAAAAACATTCAGTACTTC
.	TRBV5-6	TRBD2	15	TRBJ2-1	CASSFFSGAYNEQFF	TGTGCCAGCAGCTTTTTTAGCGGGGCCTACAATGAGCAGTTCTTC
.	TRBV29-1	TRBD1	13	TRBJ1-4	CSVETGGNEKLFF	TGCAGCGTCGAGACAGGGGGCAATGAAAAACTGTTTTTT
.	TRBV10-3	.	13	TRBJ1-4	CAINRDIGEKLFF	TGTGCCATTAACAGGGACATTGGCGAAAAACTGTTTTTT
.	TRBV29-1	.	13	TRBJ1-2	CSAGRVGDYGYTF	TGCAGCGCTGGACGAGTCGGCGACTATGGCTACACCTTC
.	TRBV4-1	.	13	TRBJ2-1	CASRPDRHNEQFF	TGCGCCAGCAGGCCCGACAGACACAATGAGCAGTTCTTC
.	TRBV27	.	15	TRBJ1-4	CASSWQGPGREKLFF	TGTGCCAGCAGTTGGCAGGGGCCGGGGCGGGAAAAACTGTTTTTT
.	TRBV10-1	TRBD2	18	TRBJ2-3	CASSAHLWASGGSDTQYF	TGCGCCAGCAGTGCCCATTTGTGGGCTAGCGGGGGATCAGATACGCAGTATTTT
.	TRBV2	.	15	TRBJ2-2	CASRLSTGKSGELFF	TGTGCCAGCAGGTTGAGTACAGGGAAGTCCGGGGAGCTGTTTTTT
.	TRBV6-5	.	14	TRBJ1-6	CASSYSPSNSPLHF	TGTGCCAGCAGTTACTCTCCTAGTAATTCACCCCTCCACTTT